This record concerns one T cell receptor (beta chain) sequence. The antigen is undetermined. The data originate from a study of cytomegalovirus exposure and HLA in healthy donors. Trimming stripped 4 bases from V and 6 bases from J, with 10 bases between. The length of the CDR3 is 13 residues. Germline assignment: CDR1 SGDLS and CDR2 YYNGEE. The PCR was carried out with 60 Vbeta primers and 13 Jbeta primers. Using immunoSEQ multiplex PCR, the repertoire was profiled, and TCRdb retains in-frame clones only, with some absent. Its table records fewer than 150,000 clones. General study findings and limits: TCR beta sequences numbering 15,000 to 20,000 were associated with HLA alleles at 0.05 false discovery rate in a later analysis.

The chain combines TRBV9 with TRBJ2-2; D gene ambiguous. Sequenced input: PBMCs. The TCR sequence derives from an older woman in good health and CMV-seronegative. DNA of the CDR3: TGTGCCAGCAGCCCAGAGAGCGCCGGGGAGCTGTTTTTT. Translating gives CASSPESAGELFF.